The rows below give T cell receptor beta chains drawn from one sample of a study of shared clonotypes between healthy human individuals. The data were produced by immunoSEQ multiplex PCR, yet TCRdb's version contains in-frame clones alone and is incomplete. In the table there are about 92,000 clones, 60% to 70% of which are singletons. The specimen was memory CD8+ T cells sorted from blood. The receptors were sampled from a man aged 25-45 years in good health. Each CDR3 is given with its conserved first and last residue. D genes are given only for firm matches. Only some rows state a clone size, as once, few, many or a class for expanded clones.

J	V	size	D	CDR3	DNA
TRBJ1-3	TRBV30	once	TRBD1	CAWGTGTGSGNTIYF	TGTGCCTGGGGAACCGGGACAGGGTCTGGAAACACCATATATTTT
TRBJ1-2	TRBV19	.	.	CASSTSSRGFFGYTF	TGTGCCAGTAGTACTTCATCCAGGGGATTCTTCGGCTACACCTTC
TRBJ1-4	TRBV6-5	.	.	CASRRQENEKLFF	TGTGCCAGCAGAAGACAGGAGAATGAAAAACTGTTTTTT
TRBJ2-7	TRBV19	.	TRBD2	CASSPSGTRDEQYF	TGTGCCAGTAGTCCCTCCGGGACTAGGGACGAGCAGTACTTC
TRBJ2-1	TRBV2	few	.	CASRQSNEQFF	TGTGCCAGCAGACAGTCCAATGAGCAGTTCTTC
TRBJ1-1	TRBV2	.	.	CASRPDTTEAFF	TGTGCCAGCAGGCCCGACACGACTGAAGCTTTCTTT
TRBJ2-1	TRBV6-5	once	TRBD2	CATVAGDSYNEQFF	TGTGCCACAGTAGCGGGGGACTCCTACAATGAGCAGTTCTTC
TRBJ2-3	TRBV27	.	.	CASSHGPTDTQYF	TGTGCCAGCAGCCACGGACCCACAGATACGCAGTATTTT
TRBJ2-7	TRBV28	.	TRBD1	CASSFHLGQLTYEQYF	TGTGCCAGCAGTTTTCATCTGGGACAGCTAACCTACGAGCAGTACTTC
TRBJ2-7	TRBV5-4	few	TRBD1	CASSLEGAAEQYF	TGTGCCAGCAGCTTGGAGGGGGCAGCCGAGCAGTACTTC
TRBJ1-4	TRBV5-1	.	TRBD1	CASSLGYGTGYEKLFF	TGCGCCAGCAGCTTGGGTTATGGGACAGGGTATGAAAAACTGTTTTTT
TRBJ2-2	TRBV5-8	few	.	CASSSNTNGELFF	TGTGCCAGCAGCTCGAATACCAACGGGGAGCTGTTTTTT
TRBJ2-3	TRBV6-4	once	.	CASSDVSGSTNTQYF	TGTGCCAGCAGTGACGTGTCTGGTTCGACAAATACGCAGTATTTT
TRBJ2-7	TRBV7-2	.	.	CASSLGVPSYEQYF	TGTGCCAGCAGCTTAGGAGTGCCCAGTTACGAGCAGTACTTC
TRBJ1-2	TRBV7-6	.	.	CASSHVVAGDGYTF	TGTGCCAGCAGCCACGTTGTCGCAGGGGATGGCTACACCTTC
TRBJ2-7	TRBV7-6	.	TRBD1	CASSSRGQSFYEQYF	TGTGCCAGCAGCTCACGGGGACAGAGCTTCTACGAGCAGTACTTC
TRBJ2-3	TRBV2	.	TRBD2	CASRDSGTPGSDTQYF	TGTGCCAGCAGAGATAGCGGGACCCCGGGTTCAGATACGCAGTATTTT
TRBJ2-1	TRBV11-3	.	.	CASSLDVGSHEFF	TGTGCCAGCAGCTTAGACGTAGGGAGTCACGAGTTCTTC
TRBJ2-7	TRBV29-1	.	.	CSVRVGVESYEQYF	TGCAGCGTTCGGGTTGGGGTGGAATCCTACGAGCAGTACTTC
TRBJ2-7	TRBV5-6	.	.	CASTLGGAAYEQYF	TGTGCCAGCACCCTAGGAGGGGCCGCCTACGAGCAGTACTTC
TRBJ2-7	TRBV30	.	TRBD1	CAWSTGQGHTYEQYF	TGTGCCTGGAGTACGGGACAGGGACACACCTACGAGCAGTACTTC
TRBJ2-2	TRBV6-1	few	TRBD1	CASRTGTGGSGELFF	TGTGCCAGCAGAACCGGGACAGGGGGCTCCGGGGAGCTGTTTTTT
TRBJ2-7	TRBV28	.	.	CASSSLGGEREQYF	TGTGCCAGCAGTTCCCTAGGGGGGGAGAGAGAGCAGTACTTC
TRBJ2-7	TRBV6-1	.	.	CASSGAGPSRYEQYF	TGTGCCAGCAGTGGGGCAGGACCGTCCCGCTACGAGCAGTACTTC
TRBJ2-7	TRBV5-5	.	.	CASSLAPRAYEQYF	TGTGCCAGCAGCTTGGCCCCGCGGGCCTACGAGCAGTACTTC
TRBJ1-1	TRBV4-2	.	.	CASSRGTGDNTEAFF	TGTGCCAGCAGCCGGGGTACGGGTGACAACACTGAAGCTTTCTTT
TRBJ1-5	TRBV6-1	.	.	CASRAGTDSNQPQHF	TGTGCCAGCAGGGCCGGGACGGATAGCAATCAGCCCCAGCATTTT
TRBJ2-7	TRBV11-3	.	.	CASSLAVGTYEQYF	TGTGCCAGCAGCTTAGCGGTTGGAACCTACGAGCAGTACTTC
TRBJ2-2	TRBV5-1	.	TRBD1	CASSWPGQGDLTGELFF	TGCGCCAGCAGCTGGCCGGGACAGGGGGATTTGACCGGGGAGCTGTTTTTT
TRBJ2-7	TRBV28	.	TRBD2	CASSSTSGGYEQYF	TGTGCCAGCAGTTCCACTAGCGGGGGGTACGAGCAGTACTTC
TRBJ2-2	TRBV30	.	.	CAIGTRWELFF	TGTGCTATTGGAACCCGCTGGGAGCTGTTTTTT
TRBJ2-5	TRBV4-2	.	TRBD2	CASSQEPGLAGLSETQYF	TGTGCCAGCAGCCAAGAGCCCGGACTAGCGGGATTATCAGAGACCCAGTACTTC
TRBJ2-3	TRBV7-9	once	.	CASSASTGPDTQYF	TGTGCCAGCAGCGCCTCGACAGGTCCAGATACGCAGTATTTT
TRBJ2-7	TRBV7-9	.	.	CASSLRDPGSEQYF	TGTGCCAGCAGCTTGCGAGATCCGGGGTCCGAGCAGTACTTC
TRBJ2-1	TRBV6-6	.	TRBD1	CASSYSTGQVEQFF	TGTGCCAGCAGTTACTCGACAGGGCAGGTCGAGCAGTTCTTC
TRBJ1-5	TRBV28	.	TRBD1	CASSSTGGIQPQHF	TGTGCCAGCAGTTCCACAGGGGGAATTCAGCCCCAGCATTTT
TRBJ2-1	TRBV4-2	once	.	CASSQDRDNEQFF	TGTGCCAGCAGCCAAGATCGGGACAATGAGCAGTTCTTC
TRBJ2-5	TRBV10-1	.	.	CASSESRAGKETQYF	TGCGCCAGCAGTGAGTCGCGGGCAGGGAAAGAGACCCAGTACTTC
TRBJ2-6	TRBV5-8	.	.	CASDPFYSGANVLTF	TGTGCCAGCGATCCTTTCTACTCTGGGGCCAACGTCCTGACTTTC
TRBJ2-1	TRBV6-4	.	TRBD2	CASSEGGRGVDEQFF	TGTGCCAGCAGTGAGGGCGGGAGGGGAGTCGATGAGCAGTTCTTC
TRBJ2-3	TRBV6-6	.	.	CASSLGLLQYF	TGTGCCAGCAGTCTCGGCCTTTTGCAGTATTTT
TRBJ2-7	TRBV29-1	.	TRBD2	CSATFVEAGGEQYF	TGCAGCGCGACCTTCGTCGAGGCGGGAGGAGAGCAGTACTTC
TRBJ2-5	TRBV7-4	.	TRBD2	CASTWGTSGEEKETQYF	TGTGCCAGCACCTGGGGTACTAGCGGGGAAGAGAAGGAGACCCAGTACTTC
TRBJ2-6	TRBV7-9	.	.	CASSPPGVHAGANVLTF	TGTGCCAGCAGCCCCCCCGGGGTTCATGCTGGGGCCAACGTCCTGACTTTC
TRBJ2-3	TRBV18	.	TRBD2	CASSLPGLAGRRPSTDTQYF	TGTGCCAGCTCACTTCCGGGACTAGCGGGTCGACGTCCTAGCACAGATACGCAGTATTTT
TRBJ2-7	TRBV4-1	many	.	CASSQGPSGYEQYF	TGCGCCAGCAGCCAAGGCCCGTCTGGCTACGAGCAGTACTTC
TRBJ2-7	TRBV25-1	.	.	CASSVALSYEQYF	TGTGCCAGCAGTGTAGCGCTTTCCTACGAGCAGTACTTC
TRBJ2-1	TRBV7-8	.	.	CASSLDGSSYNEQFF	TGTGCCAGCAGCTTAGACGGGAGCTCCTACAATGAGCAGTTCTTC
TRBJ2-7	TRBV13	.	.	CASSLFQYEQYF	TGTGCCAGCAGCTTATTCCAGTACGAGCAGTACTTC
TRBJ1-5	TRBV10-3	.	.	CAISESISVGDQPQHF	TGTGCCATCAGTGAGTCTATCTCGGTCGGGGATCAGCCCCAGCATTTT
TRBJ2-2	TRBV16	.	.	CASSRGLSNTGELFF	TGTGCCAGCAGCCGGGGCCTCTCGAACACCGGGGAGCTGTTTTTT
TRBJ1-5	TRBV2	few	.	CASSETPDNSNQPQHF	TGTGCCAGCAGCGAAACGCCCGACAATAGCAATCAGCCCCAGCATTTT